This T cell receptor (beta chain) was profiled in a study of Ad26.COV2.S vaccination and SARS-CoV-2 variants. About the study: Once or twice, 56 days apart, Ad26.COV2.S was delivered intramuscularly.

Treatment described: about 20 received Ad26.COV2.S at low or high dose, single or two shots; 5 received placebo; per-sample allocation not given. Vaccine and placebo recipients were sampled on day 63 after the first injection. This CDR3 is 12 amino acids long. Libraries were prepared by immunoSEQ multiplex PCR; TCRdb keeps only in-frame clonotypes and omits some of them. The sample holds nearly 400,000 clones, over 75% seen once. This TCR came from a person between 18 and 65 years old who received the Ad26.COV2.S COVID-19 vaccine or a placebo. The source material was peripheral blood, sampled in a trial of Ad26.COV2.S vaccine versus placebo. The chain links TRBV21-1 to TRBJ2-7. TRBV21-1 is classified as a pseudogene. Written as DNA, the CDR3 is TGTGCCAGCAGCAAAGCGCTCCTCGAGCAGTACTTC. Encoded protein: CASSKALLEQYF.